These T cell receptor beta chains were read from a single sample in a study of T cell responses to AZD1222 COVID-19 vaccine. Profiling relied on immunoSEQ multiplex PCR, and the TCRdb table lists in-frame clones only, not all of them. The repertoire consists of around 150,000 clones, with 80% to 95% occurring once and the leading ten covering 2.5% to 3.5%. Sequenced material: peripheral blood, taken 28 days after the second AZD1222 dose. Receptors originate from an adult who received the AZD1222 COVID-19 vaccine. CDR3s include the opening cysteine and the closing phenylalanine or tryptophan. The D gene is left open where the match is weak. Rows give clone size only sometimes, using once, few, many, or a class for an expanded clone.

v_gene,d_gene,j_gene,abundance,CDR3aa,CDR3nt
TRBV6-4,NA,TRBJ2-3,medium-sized,CASSDEAGGTDTQYF,TGTGCCAGCAGTGACGAAGCAGGGGGCACAGATACGCAGTATTTT
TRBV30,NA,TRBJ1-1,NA,CAWTVQTNAFF,TGTGCCTGGACTGTACAGACTAATGCTTTCTTT
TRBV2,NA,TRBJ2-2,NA,CASGGNTGELFF,TGTGCCAGCGGAGGGAACACCGGGGAGCTGTTTTTT
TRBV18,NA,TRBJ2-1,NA,CASSPRSDTGSSYNEQFF,TGTGCCAGCTCACCACGGTCCGACACGGGAAGCTCCTACAATGAGCAGTTCTTC
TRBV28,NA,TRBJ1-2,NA,CASSLFSYGYTF,TGTGCCAGCAGTTTATTTTCCTATGGCTACACCTTC
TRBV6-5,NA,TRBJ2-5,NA,CASRSGGENGETQYF,TGTGCCAGCAGGAGTGGAGGCGAAAATGGTGAGACCCAGTACTTC
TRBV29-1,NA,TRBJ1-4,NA,CSARQSATNEKLFF,TGCAGCGCTCGACAGTCTGCAACTAATGAAAAACTGTTTTTT
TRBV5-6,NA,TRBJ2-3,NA,CASSWGLSTDTQYF,TGTGCCAGCAGCTGGGGACTCAGCACAGATACGCAGTATTTT
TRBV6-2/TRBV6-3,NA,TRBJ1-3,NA,CASSYLGNTIYF,TGTGCCAGCAGTTACTTAGGAAACACCATATATTTT
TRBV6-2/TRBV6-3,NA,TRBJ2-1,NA,CASSYTQGSYNEQFF,TGTGCCAGCAGTTACACGCAGGGGTCCTACAATGAGCAGTTCTTC
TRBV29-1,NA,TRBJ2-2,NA,CSVEDRRGHGELFF,TGCAGCGTTGAAGACAGAAGAGGACACGGGGAGCTGTTTTTT
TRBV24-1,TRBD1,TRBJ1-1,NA,CATSDRGQGGTEAFF,TGTGCCACCAGTGACCGGGGACAGGGGGGCACTGAAGCTTTCTTT
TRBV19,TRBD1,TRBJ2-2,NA,CASEGRGYTGELFF,TGTGCCAGTGAGGGCAGGGGGTACACCGGGGAGCTGTTTTTT
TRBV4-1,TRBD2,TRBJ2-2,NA,CASSWRPASGNTGELFF,TGCGCCAGCAGCTGGAGACCAGCTAGCGGGAACACCGGGGAGCTGTTTTTT
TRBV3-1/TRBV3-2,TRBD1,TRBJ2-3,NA,CASSRQGDTQYF,TGTGCCAGCAGCCGACAGGGTGATACGCAGTATTTT
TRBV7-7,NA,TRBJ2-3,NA,CASSSTDTADTQYF,TGTGCCAGCAGCTCTACGGACACCGCGGATACGCAGTATTTT
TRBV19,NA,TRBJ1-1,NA,CASIEGLNTEAFF,TGTGCCAGTATCGAGGGTTTGAACACTGAAGCTTTCTTT
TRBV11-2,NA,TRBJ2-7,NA,CASSPITASSYEQYF,TGTGCCAGCAGCCCCATAACAGCAAGCTCCTACGAGCAGTACTTC
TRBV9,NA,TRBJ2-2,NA,CASSVASARGTGELFF,TGTGCCAGCAGCGTAGCCTCTGCCCGGGGCACCGGGGAGCTGTTTTTT
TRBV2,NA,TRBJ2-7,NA,CASTWREYSEQYF,TGCGCCAGCACCTGGCGAGAGTATTCCGAGCAGTACTTC
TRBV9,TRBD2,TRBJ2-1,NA,CASSPSPTSVGYNEQFF,TGTGCCAGCAGCCCCTCCCCGACTAGCGTAGGTTACAATGAGCAGTTCTTC
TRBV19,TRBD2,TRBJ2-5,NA,CASSRSIGRERQETQYF,TGTGCCAGTAGTAGGTCGATTGGGCGGGAGCGCCAAGAGACCCAGTACTTC
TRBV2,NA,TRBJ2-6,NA,CASSAGSGANVLTF,TGTGCCAGCAGTGCGGGCTCTGGGGCCAACGTCCTGACTTTC
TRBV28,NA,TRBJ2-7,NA,CASSIDRTYEQYF,TGTGCCAGCAGTATTGACAGGACCTACGAGCAGTACTTC
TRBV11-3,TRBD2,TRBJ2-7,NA,CASNSRDSGIYEQYF,TGTGCCAGCAATTCGAGGGATAGCGGGATTTACGAGCAGTACTTC
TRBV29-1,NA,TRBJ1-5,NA,CSVIQRESNQPQHF,TGCAGCGTCATACAGCGGGAGAGCAATCAGCCCCAGCATTTT
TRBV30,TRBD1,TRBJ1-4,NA,CAWGGQGVEKLFF,TGTGCCTGGGGGGGACAGGGGGTCGAAAAACTGTTTTTT
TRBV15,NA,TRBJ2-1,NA,CATSSPYHGNEQFF,TGTGCCACCAGCAGCCCCTACCACGGCAATGAGCAGTTCTTC
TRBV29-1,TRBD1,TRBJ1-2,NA,CSVVRGRNGYTF,TGCAGCGTTGTCAGGGGGCGGAATGGCTACACCTTC
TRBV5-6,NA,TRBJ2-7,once,CASSLNRVEQYF,TGTGCCAGCAGCTTAAACAGGGTTGAGCAGTACTTC